A selection of T cell receptor beta chains follows, all from one sample in a study of blood T cell repertoires in COVID-19. This table comes from immunoSEQ multiplex PCR, and its TCRdb copy is limited to in-frame clones, with some not included. The sample comprises 290,000 or so clones, approximately 85% of which are singletons, and approximately 5.1% rests with the top ten. The sample comprised peripheral blood. These receptors were obtained from a man aged 45 to 65 with active or convalescent COVID-19. The CDR3 runs from the conserved cysteine through the conserved F or W. D genes are given only for firm matches. Expanded clones get a size class; other rows say once, few or many, or leave the size out.

TRBJ2-1,TRBV7-9,-,-,CASSHDLGGPQFF,TGTGCCAGCAGCCATGATCTCGGTGGGCCTCAGTTCTTC
TRBJ2-1,TRBV5-6,-,TRBD2,CASSPRRGRARDNEQFF,TGTGCCAGCAGCCCCCGCCGCGGGAGGGCCAGGGACAATGAGCAGTTCTTC
TRBJ2-2,TRBV19,-,-,CASSLLRVDTGELFF,TGTGCCAGTAGTCTTTTACGGGTTGACACCGGGGAGCTGTTTTTT
TRBJ2-3,TRBV5-1,-,TRBD2,CASSRTSGSGADTQYF,TGCGCCAGCAGTCGGACTAGCGGGAGTGGGGCAGATACGCAGTATTTT
TRBJ2-5,TRBV2,-,TRBD2,CASSASGTETQYF,TGTGCCAGCTCGGCAAGCGGGACAGAGACCCAGTACTTC
TRBJ1-2,TRBV5-1,-,-,CASSLGPKRGNYGYTF,TGCGCCAGCAGCTTGGGCCCCAAGAGAGGGAACTATGGCTACACCTTC
TRBJ1-5,TRBV28,-,-,CASKSTGNQPQHF,TGTGCCAGCAAGAGCACGGGCAATCAGCCCCAGCATTTT
TRBJ2-6,TRBV5-4,-,TRBD1,CASRTGTGDPGANVLTF,TGTGCCAGCAGGACCGGGACAGGGGACCCTGGGGCCAACGTCCTGACTTTC
TRBJ2-3,TRBV5-1,-,TRBD2,CASSWGTSPTTDTQYF,TGCGCCAGCAGCTGGGGGACTAGTCCGACCACAGATACGCAGTATTTT
TRBJ2-3,TRBV30,few,TRBD1,CAWAQGAIHTQYF,TGTGCCTGGGCGCAGGGGGCGATCCATACGCAGTATTTT
TRBJ1-4,TRBV7-3,-,-,CASSLKVTVLAEKLFF,TGTGCCAGCAGCTTAAAAGTAACCGTTTTAGCAGAAAAACTGTTTTTT
TRBJ2-7,TRBV5-6,-,-,CASSLGRRDEQYF,TGTGCCAGCAGCTTGGGGCGGAGGGACGAGCAGTACTTC
TRBJ2-1,TRBV5-5,-,TRBD2,CASSAQYRGQPGLADNEQFF,TGTGCCAGCAGCGCGCAATACAGGGGTCAACCGGGACTAGCGGACAATGAGCAGTTCTTC
TRBJ1-2,TRBV9,-,-,CASSVHWADNYGYTF,TGTGCCAGCAGCGTACATTGGGCAGATAACTATGGCTACACCTTC
TRBJ2-7,TRBV5-4,-,TRBD2,CASSTSGTKSSYEQYF,TGTGCCAGCAGCACCTCGGGGACTAAGAGCTCCTACGAGCAGTACTTC
TRBJ1-4,TRBV28,once,-,CASSLPGGATNEKLFF,TGTGCCAGCAGCCTTCCCGGGGGGGCAACTAATGAAAAACTGTTTTTT
TRBJ2-7,TRBV27,-,-,CASTVPQGFYEQYF,TGTGCCAGCACCGTGCCGCAGGGGTTCTACGAGCAGTACTTC
TRBJ1-1,TRBV4-1,-,-,CASSPKRGGGTEAFF,TGCGCCAGCAGCCCAAAGAGGGGGGGCGGCACTGAAGCTTTCTTT
TRBJ2-1,TRBV18,-,-,CASSPQAISNEQFF,TGTGCCAGCTCACCACAAGCCATTTCCAATGAGCAGTTCTTC
TRBJ1-2,TRBV5-1,-,TRBD1,CASSPRTGGEGGYTF,TGCGCCAGCAGCCCCCGGACAGGGGGCGAAGGTGGCTACACCTTC
TRBJ2-1,TRBV4-1,-,TRBD2,CASSQESRATSSESEQFF,TGCGCCAGCAGCCAAGAGAGCAGGGCGACTAGCAGCGAGTCTGAGCAGTTCTTC
TRBJ2-3,TRBV12-3/TRBV12-4,-,-,CASSLDKGDTQYF,TGTGCCAGCAGTTTAGACAAGGGGGATACGCAGTATTTT
TRBJ1-5,TRBV7-9,few,-,CASSRGEQPQHF,TGTGCCAGCAGCAGGGGCGAGCAGCCCCAGCATTTT
TRBJ2-5,TRBV4-2,-,TRBD1,CASSQDRGQGETQYF,TGTGCCAGCAGCCAAGACAGGGGACAGGGTGAGACCCAGTACTTC
TRBJ2-1,TRBV7-2,-,TRBD2,CASSPGTSGMNEQFF,TGTGCCAGCAGTCCCGGGACTAGCGGAATGAATGAGCAGTTCTTC
TRBJ1-2,TRBV19,-,TRBD1,CASSQDRGWSGYTF,TGTGCCAGTAGCCAAGACAGGGGCTGGAGTGGCTACACCTTC
TRBJ2-3,TRBV5-4,-,-,CASRGGSPGSDTQYF,TGTGCCAGCAGGGGGGGATCGCCGGGATCAGATACGCAGTATTTT
TRBJ1-5,TRBV19,-,TRBD1,CASSITGQGGNQPQHF,TGTGCCAGTAGTATAACTGGACAGGGGGGGAATCAGCCCCAGCATTTT
TRBJ1-2,TRBV19,-,-,CASSTPLQGKVGYTF,TGTGCCAGTAGTACGCCGCTGCAGGGGAAGGTTGGCTACACCTTC
TRBJ1-3,TRBV6-5,-,-,CASRRGVSGNTIYF,TGTGCCAGCCGACGGGGGGTCTCTGGAAACACCATATATTTT
TRBJ1-5,TRBV19,-,TRBD1,CASSRSTGVSNQPQHF,TGTGCCAGTAGTAGATCGACAGGGGTTAGCAATCAGCCCCAGCATTTT
TRBJ1-2,TRBV27,-,-,CASSRNREFNYGYTF,TGTGCCAGCAGCCGGAACAGGGAATTTAACTATGGCTACACCTTC
TRBJ1-5,TRBV2,-,TRBD1,CASSVGPGGGQPQHF,TGTGCCAGCAGTGTAGGGCCAGGGGGCGGTCAGCCCCAGCATTTT
TRBJ2-3,TRBV11-2,-,TRBD2,CASSLELAGGTDTQYF,TGTGCCAGCAGCTTAGAGCTAGCGGGGGGCACAGATACGCAGTATTTT
TRBJ2-1,TRBV7-8,once,TRBD2,CASSPFGTSGRFRYNEQFF,TGTGCCAGCAGCCCCTTTGGGACTAGCGGGAGGTTTAGGTACAATGAGCAGTTCTTC
TRBJ2-1,TRBV7-6,-,TRBD2,CASSPREGLTNEQFF,TGTGCCAGCAGCCCACGGGAGGGCCTTACGAATGAGCAGTTCTTC
TRBJ2-2,TRBV3-1/TRBV3-2,-,TRBD2,CASSPRFGSGSRGELFF,TGTGCCAGCAGCCCCCGGTTTGGTAGCGGGAGTAGGGGGGAGCTGTTTTTT
TRBJ1-1,TRBV27,-,-,CASSLSVQGSEAFF,TGTGCCAGCAGTTTATCGGTTCAGGGTTCGGAAGCTTTCTTT
TRBJ2-5,TRBV3-1/TRBV3-2,-,-,CASSGEAETQYF,TGTGCCAGCAGCGGAGAGGCAGAGACCCAGTACTTC
TRBJ1-1,TRBV6-4,-,-,CASTERPGRGEAFF,TGTGCCAGCACCGAACGGCCGGGGAGGGGAGAAGCTTTCTTT
TRBJ1-1,TRBV19,-,-,CASKDSSTEAFF,TGTGCCAGTAAGGACTCGAGCACTGAAGCTTTCTTT
TRBJ2-1,TRBV7-9,-,TRBD2,CASSAGLAGDEQFF,TGTGCCAGCAGCGCGGGACTAGCCGGCGATGAGCAGTTCTTC
TRBJ2-3,TRBV28,-,TRBD1,CASSLDRGSTDTQYF,TGTGCCAGCAGTCTCGACAGGGGTAGCACAGATACGCAGTATTTT
TRBJ2-1,TRBV28,-,TRBD2,CASSPTSVAEQFF,TGTGCCAGCAGTCCGACTAGCGTCGCCGAGCAGTTCTTC
TRBJ2-2,TRBV19,-,TRBD1,CASSTDRAGTGELFF,TGTGCCAGTAGTACGGACAGGGCGGGAACCGGGGAGCTGTTTTTT
TRBJ2-6,TRBV3-1/TRBV3-2,-,TRBD2,CASSQENPSGSLLPGANVLTF,TGTGCCAGCAGCCAAGAGAACCCTAGCGGGAGTCTCTTGCCTGGGGCCAACGTCCTGACTTTC
TRBJ2-7,TRBV5-1,-,TRBD2,CASTWGGGSYEQYF,TGCGCCAGCACCTGGGGGGGAGGCTCCTACGAGCAGTACTTC
TRBJ2-1,TRBV29-1,-,-,CSVDKGHYNEQFF,TGCAGCGTTGACAAGGGGCACTATAATGAGCAGTTCTTC
TRBJ2-7,TRBV2,-,-,CASRRSTTSSYEQYF,TGTGCCAGCAGACGATCAACGACTAGCTCCTACGAGCAGTACTTC
TRBJ2-1,TRBV19,-,-,CAVNAGRSSNEQFF,TGTGCCGTTAATGCGGGGAGGTCCTCCAATGAGCAGTTCTTC